The subject of this entry is one TCR beta chain. CDR1 and CDR2 (germline): SGHVS, FNYEAQ. The CDR3 is 15 amino acids. V was pared by 5 bases and J by 5 bases, with 11 bases of the junction left unmatched. This entry belongs to a study of control samples from healthy donors and cancer patients. The protocol was immunoSEQ multiplex PCR, while the TCRdb copy is restricted to in-frame clones and leaves out a portion. Found here are 45,000 to 60,000 clones, 94% of them singletons; the top ten hold 3.5% to 4%. This receptor was obtained from a man aged 25-40 years in good health. This chain connects TRBV7-6 to TRBJ2-5, with 7 bases matching TRBD1. Input material: blood. Here the CDR3 DNA reads TGTGCCAGCAGCCCCAGACAGGGTCCACTGGAGACCCAGTACTTC. Residues: CASSPRQGPLETQYF.